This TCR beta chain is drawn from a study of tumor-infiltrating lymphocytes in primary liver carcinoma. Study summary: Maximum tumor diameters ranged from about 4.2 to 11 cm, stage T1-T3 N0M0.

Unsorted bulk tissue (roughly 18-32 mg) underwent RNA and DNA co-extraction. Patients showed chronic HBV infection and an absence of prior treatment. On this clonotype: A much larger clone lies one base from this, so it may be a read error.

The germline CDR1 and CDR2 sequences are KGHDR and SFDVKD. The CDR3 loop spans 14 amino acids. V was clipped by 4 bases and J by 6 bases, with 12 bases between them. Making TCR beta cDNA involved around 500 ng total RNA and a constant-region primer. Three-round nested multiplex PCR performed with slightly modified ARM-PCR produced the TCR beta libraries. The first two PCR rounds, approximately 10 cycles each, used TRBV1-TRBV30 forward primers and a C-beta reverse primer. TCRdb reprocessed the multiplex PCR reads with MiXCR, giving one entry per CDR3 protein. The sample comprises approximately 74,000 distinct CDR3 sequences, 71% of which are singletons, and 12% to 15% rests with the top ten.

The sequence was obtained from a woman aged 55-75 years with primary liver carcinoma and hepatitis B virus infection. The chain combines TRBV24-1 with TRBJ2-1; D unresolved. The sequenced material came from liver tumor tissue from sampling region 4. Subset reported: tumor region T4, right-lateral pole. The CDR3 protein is CATSDPLNPNEQFF. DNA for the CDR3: TGTGCCACCAGTGACCCGCTCAACCCCAATGAGCAGTTCTTC.